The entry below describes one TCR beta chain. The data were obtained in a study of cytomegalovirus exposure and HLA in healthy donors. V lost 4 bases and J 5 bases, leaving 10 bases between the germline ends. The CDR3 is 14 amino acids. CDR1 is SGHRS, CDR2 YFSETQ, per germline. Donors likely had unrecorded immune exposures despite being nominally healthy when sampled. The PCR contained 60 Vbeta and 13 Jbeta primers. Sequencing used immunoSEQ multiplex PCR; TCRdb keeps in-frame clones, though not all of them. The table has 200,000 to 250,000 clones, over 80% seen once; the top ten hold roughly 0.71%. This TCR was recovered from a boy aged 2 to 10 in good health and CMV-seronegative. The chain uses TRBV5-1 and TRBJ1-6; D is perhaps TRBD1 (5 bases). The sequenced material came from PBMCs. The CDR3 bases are TGCGCCAGCAGCCAGACAGACCATAATTCACCCCTCCACTTT. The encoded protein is CASSQTDHNSPLHF.